This TCR beta chain appears in the sequencing data of a study of shared clonotypes between healthy human individuals. Study results and limitations: Memory subsets had estimated richness that was generally smaller than that of naive subsets. The rarefaction results pointed to incomplete sorted-subset sequencing despite large depth. Non-shared clonotypes showed lower generation probabilities than clonotypes common to all four donors. Among a few donors, around 5% of naive CD4 clonotypes were found in common.

Produced via immunoSEQ multiplex PCR; TCRdb's table is partial and in-frame only. The repertoire holds roughly 2,500,000 clones, with over 85% as singletons. CDR3 length: 14 residues. V lost 3 bases and J lost 7, with 16 bases in between. CDR1 is LNHDA, CDR2 SQIVND, per germline (reference sequence). As concerns this clone: Its antigen is currently unknown.

The TCR originated in a man between 18 and 35 years old in good health. Some clones in this sample may be carry-over from other donors' samples. This chain uses TRBV19 with TRBJ2-7, with D tentatively TRBD1 (6 bases). The specimen was naive CD4+ T cells from PBMCs. Regarding subset: CD45RA+ positively selected. CDR3 DNA: TGTGCCAGTAGTATCAGTGGGGGCTTACGGGAGCAGTACTTC. Translating gives CASSISGGLREQYF.